This TCR beta chain was obtained from a study of cytomegalovirus exposure and HLA in healthy donors. Study-level results: In a later analysis, compared with equally common non-associated chains, HLA-associated beta chains were more expanded. Differences between HLA loci emerged in a later analysis of TCR association rates, with DRB1 most and HLA-C fewest. From TCR beta sequences, most subjects' HLA-A and HLA-B alleles were reportedly predicted accurately. Using a false discovery rate of 0.05, a later analysis showed that roughly 16,000 TCR beta sequences were associated with HLA alleles.

This clone has only a few counts. Its antigen is not identified. This CDR3 has 16 amino acids. Trimming stripped 8 bases from V and 4 bases from J, with 20 bases between. In germline, CDR1 is MRHNA, CDR2 SNTAGT. This PCR relied on a set of 60 Vbeta primers and 13 Jbeta primers. TCRdb's table, derived via immunoSEQ multiplex PCR, lists solely in-frame clones and lacks some. The table lists over 95,000 clones, 60% to 85% of them singletons, with 10% to 15% in the top ten. The TCR was taken from a middle-aged woman in good health and CMV-seropositive. V gene TRBV6-4 combines with J gene TRBJ1-4; tentatively, D is TRBD1 (6 bases). The sequenced sample consisted of PBMCs. The CDR3 loop is CASCPDRYKSNEKLFF. The CDR3 DNA is TGTGCCAGCTGCCCGGACAGATACAAGAGTAATGAAAAACTGTTTTTT.